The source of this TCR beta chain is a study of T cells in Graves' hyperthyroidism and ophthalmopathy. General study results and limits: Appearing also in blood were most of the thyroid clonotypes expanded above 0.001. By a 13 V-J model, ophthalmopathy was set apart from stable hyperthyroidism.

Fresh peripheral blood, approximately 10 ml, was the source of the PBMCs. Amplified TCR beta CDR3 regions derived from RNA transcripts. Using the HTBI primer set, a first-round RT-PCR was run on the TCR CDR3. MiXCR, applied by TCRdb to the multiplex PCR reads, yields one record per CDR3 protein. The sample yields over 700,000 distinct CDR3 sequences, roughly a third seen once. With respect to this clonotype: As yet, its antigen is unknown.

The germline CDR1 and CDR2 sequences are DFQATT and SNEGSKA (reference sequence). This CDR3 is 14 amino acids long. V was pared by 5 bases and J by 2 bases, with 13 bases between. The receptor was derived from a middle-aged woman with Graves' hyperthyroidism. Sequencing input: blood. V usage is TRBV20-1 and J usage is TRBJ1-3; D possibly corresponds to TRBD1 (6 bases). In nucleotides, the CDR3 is TGCAGTGCTCCCCCCCCAGGGGCTGGAAACACCATATATTTT. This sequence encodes CSAPPPGAGNTIYF.